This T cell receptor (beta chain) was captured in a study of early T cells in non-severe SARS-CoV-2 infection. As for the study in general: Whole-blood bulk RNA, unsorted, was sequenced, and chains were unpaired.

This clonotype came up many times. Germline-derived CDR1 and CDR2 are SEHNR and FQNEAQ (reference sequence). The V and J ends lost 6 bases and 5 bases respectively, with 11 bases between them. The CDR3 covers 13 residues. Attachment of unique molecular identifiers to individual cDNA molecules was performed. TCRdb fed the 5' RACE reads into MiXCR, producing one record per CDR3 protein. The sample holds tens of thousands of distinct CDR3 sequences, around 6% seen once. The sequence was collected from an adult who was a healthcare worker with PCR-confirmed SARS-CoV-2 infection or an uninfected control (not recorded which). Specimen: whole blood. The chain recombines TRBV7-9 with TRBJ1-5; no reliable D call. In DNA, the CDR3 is TGTGCCAGCAGTTCTCTCATTGATCAGCCCCAGCATTTT. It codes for CASSSLIDQPQHF. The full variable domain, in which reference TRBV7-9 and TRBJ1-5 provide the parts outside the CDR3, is DTGVSQNPRHKITKRGQNVTFRCDPISEHNRLYWYRQTLGQGPEFLTYFQNEAQLEKSRLLSDRFSAERPKGSFSTLEIQRTEQGDSAMYLCASSSLIDQPQHFGDGTRLSIL.